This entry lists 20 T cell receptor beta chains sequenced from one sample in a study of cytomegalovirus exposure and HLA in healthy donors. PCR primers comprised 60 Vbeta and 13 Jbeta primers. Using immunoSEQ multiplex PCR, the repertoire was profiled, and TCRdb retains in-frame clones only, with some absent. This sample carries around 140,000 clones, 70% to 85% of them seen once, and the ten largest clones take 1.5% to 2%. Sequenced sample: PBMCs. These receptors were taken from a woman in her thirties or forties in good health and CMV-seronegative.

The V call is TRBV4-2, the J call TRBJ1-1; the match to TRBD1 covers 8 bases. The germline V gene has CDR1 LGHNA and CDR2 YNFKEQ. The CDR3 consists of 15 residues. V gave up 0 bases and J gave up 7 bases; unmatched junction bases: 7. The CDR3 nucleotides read TGTGCCAGCAGCCAAGAAGCCGGGACAGGAATTGAAGCTTTCTTT. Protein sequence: CASSQEAGTGIEAFF.

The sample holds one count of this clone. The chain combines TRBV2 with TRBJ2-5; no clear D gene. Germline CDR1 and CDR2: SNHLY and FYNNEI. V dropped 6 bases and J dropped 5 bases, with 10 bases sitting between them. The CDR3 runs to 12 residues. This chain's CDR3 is CASRPETETQYF. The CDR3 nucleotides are TGTGCCAGCAGACCGGAGACGGAGACCCAGTACTTC.

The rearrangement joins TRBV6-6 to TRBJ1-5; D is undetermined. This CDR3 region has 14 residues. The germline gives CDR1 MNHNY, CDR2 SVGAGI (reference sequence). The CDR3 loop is CVARGPVSNQPQHF. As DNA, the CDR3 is TGTGTCGCGCGCGGTCCTGTGAGCAATCAGCCCCAGCATTTT.

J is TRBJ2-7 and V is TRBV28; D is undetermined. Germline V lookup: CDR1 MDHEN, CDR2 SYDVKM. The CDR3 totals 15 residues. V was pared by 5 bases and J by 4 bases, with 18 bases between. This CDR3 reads CASSGERGLPYEQYF. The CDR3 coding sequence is TGTGCCAGCAGTGGCGAGCGAGGCCTACCATACGAGCAGTACTTC.

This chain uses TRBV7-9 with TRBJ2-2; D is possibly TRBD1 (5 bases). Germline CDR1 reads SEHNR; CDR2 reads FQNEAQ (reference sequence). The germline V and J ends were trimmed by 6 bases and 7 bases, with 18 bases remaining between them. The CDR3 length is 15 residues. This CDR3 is CASRPALTASGELFF. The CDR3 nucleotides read TGTGCCAGCAGACCCGCTTTGACAGCTAGCGGGGAGCTGTTTTTT.

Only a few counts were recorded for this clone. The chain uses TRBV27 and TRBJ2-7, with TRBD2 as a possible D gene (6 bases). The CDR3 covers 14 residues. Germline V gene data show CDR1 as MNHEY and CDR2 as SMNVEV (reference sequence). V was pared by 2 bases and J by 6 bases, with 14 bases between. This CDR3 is CASSLTGTHIEQYF. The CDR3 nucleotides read TGTGCCAGCAGTTTAACCGGGACTCATATCGAGCAGTACTTC.

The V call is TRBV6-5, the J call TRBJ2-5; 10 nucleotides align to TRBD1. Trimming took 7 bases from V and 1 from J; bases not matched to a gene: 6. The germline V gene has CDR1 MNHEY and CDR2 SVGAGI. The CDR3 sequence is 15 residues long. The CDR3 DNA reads TGTGCCAGCAATGTGGACAGGGGGATCCAAGAGACCCAGTACTTC. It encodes CASNVDRGIQETQYF.

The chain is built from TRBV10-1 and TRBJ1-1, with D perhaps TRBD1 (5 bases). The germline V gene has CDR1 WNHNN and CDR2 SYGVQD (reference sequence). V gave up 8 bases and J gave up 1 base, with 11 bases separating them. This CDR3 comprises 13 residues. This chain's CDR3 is CASCRDWNTEAFF. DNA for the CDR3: TGCGCCAGCTGCCGGGACTGGAACACTGAAGCTTTCTTT.

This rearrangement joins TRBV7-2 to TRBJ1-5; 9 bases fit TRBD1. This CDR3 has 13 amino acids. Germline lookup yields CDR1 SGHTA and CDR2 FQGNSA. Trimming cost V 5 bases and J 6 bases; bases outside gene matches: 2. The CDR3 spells CASSRDRVQPQHF. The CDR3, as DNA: TGTGCCAGCAGCCGGGACAGGGTTCAGCCCCAGCATTTT.

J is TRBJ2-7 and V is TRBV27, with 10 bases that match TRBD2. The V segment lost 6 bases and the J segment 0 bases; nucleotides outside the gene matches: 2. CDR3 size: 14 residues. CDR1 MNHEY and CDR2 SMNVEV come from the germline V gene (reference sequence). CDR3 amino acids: CASRLAGTSYEQYF. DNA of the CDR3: TGTGCCAGCAGACTAGCGGGAACCTCCTACGAGCAGTACTTC.

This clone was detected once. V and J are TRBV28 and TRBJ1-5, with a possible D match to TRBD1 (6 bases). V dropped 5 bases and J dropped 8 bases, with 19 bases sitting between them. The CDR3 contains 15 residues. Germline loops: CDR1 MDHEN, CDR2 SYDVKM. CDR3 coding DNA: TGTGCCAGCAGTAGCTTCAGGGGATGGGGCAAGCCCCAGCATTTT. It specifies CASSSFRGWGKPQHF.

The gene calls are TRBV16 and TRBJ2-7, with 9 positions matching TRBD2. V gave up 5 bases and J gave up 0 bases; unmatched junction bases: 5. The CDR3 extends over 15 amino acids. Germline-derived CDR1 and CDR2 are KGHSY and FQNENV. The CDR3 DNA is TGTGCCAGCAGCTTGACTAGCGGATTCTCCTACGAGCAGTACTTC. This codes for CASSLTSGFSYEQYF. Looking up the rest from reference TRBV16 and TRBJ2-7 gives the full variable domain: GEEVAQTPKHLVRGEGQKAKLYCAPIKGHSYVFWYQQVLKNEFKFLISFQNENVFDETGMPKERFSAKCLPNSPCSLEIQATKLEDSAVYFCASSLTSGFSYEQYFGPGTRLTVT.

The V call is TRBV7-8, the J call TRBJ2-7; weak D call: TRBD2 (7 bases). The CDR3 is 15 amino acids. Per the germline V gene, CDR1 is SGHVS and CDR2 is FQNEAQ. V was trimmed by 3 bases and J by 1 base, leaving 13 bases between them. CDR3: CASSLGGRRSYEQYF. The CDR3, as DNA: TGTGCCAGCAGCTTGGGGGGGCGCCGATCCTACGAGCAGTACTTC. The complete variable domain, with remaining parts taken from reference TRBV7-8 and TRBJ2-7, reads GAGVSQSPRYKVAKRGQDVALRCDPISGHVSLFWYQQALGQGPEFLTYFQNEAQLDKSGLPSDRFFAERPEGSVSTLKIQRTQQEDSAVYLCASSLGGRRSYEQYFGPGTRLTVT.

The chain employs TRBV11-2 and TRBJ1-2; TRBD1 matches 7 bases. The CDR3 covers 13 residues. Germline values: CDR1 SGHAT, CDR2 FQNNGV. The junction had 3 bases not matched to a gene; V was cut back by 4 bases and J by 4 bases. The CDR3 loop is CASSSGQSYGYTF. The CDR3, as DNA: TGTGCCAGCAGCTCGGGACAGAGCTATGGCTACACCTTC.

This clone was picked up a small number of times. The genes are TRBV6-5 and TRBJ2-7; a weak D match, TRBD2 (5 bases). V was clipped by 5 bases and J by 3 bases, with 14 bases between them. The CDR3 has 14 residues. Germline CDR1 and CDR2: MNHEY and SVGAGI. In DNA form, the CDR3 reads TGTGCCAGCAGTAACGGGGTATTTTTCTACGAGCAGTACTTC. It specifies CASSNGVFFYEQYF.

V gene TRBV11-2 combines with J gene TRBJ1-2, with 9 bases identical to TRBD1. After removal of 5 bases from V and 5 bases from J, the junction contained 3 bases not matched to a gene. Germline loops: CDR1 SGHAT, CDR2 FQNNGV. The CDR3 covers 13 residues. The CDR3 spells CASSLGQGYGYTF. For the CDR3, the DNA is TGTGCCAGCAGCCTAGGACAGGGGTATGGCTACACCTTC.

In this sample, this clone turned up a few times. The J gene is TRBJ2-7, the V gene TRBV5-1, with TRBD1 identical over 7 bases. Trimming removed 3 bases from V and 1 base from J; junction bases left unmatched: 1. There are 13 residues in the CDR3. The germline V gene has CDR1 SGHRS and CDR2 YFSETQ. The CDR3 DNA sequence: TGCGCCAGCAGCTCGGGACAGTCCTACGAGCAGTACTTC. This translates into CASSSGQSYEQYF.

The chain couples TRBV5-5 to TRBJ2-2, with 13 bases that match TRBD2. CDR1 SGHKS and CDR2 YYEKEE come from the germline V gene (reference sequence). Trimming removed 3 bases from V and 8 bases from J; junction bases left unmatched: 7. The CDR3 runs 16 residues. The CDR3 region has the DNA TGTGCCAGCAGCTCTTGGACTAGCGGGAGACAAGGGGAGCTGTTTTTT. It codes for CASSSWTSGRQGELFF.

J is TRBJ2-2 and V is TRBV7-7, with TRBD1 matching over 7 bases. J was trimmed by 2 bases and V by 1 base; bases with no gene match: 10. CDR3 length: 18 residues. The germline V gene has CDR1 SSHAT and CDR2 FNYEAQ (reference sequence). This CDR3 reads CASSLDRPRQGNTGELFF. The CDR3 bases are TGTGCCAGCAGCTTAGATAGACCGAGACAGGGTAACACCGGGGAGCTGTTTTTT.

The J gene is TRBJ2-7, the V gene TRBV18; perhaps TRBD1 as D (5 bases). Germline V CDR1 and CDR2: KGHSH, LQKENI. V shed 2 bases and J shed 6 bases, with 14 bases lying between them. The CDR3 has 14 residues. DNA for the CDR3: TGTGCCAGCTCACCAGAACAGGTCGTCAGCGAGCAGTACTTC. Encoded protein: CASSPEQVVSEQYF. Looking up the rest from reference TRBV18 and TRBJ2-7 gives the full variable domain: NAGVMQNPRHLVRRRGQEARLRCSPMKGHSHVYWYRQLPEEGLKFMVYLQKENIIDESGMPKERFSAEFPKEGPSILRIQQVVRGDSAAYFCASSPEQVVSEQYFGPGTRLTVT.